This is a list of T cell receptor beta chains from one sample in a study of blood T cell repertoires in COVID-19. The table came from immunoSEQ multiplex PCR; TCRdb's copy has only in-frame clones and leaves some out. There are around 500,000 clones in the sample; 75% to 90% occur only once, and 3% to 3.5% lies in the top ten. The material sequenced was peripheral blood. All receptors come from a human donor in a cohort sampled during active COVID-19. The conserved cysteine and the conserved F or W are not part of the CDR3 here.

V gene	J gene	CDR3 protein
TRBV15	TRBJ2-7	ATSRAGGTSVK
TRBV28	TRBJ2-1	ASRSPRDRAYNEQF
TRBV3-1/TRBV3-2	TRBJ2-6	ASTSSGANVLT
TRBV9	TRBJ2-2	ASSLRGSDTGELF
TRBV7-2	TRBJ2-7	ASSLRFGTGREQY
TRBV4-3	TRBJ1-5	ASSQETGRQPQH
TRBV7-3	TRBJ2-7	ASSSTPGIEQY
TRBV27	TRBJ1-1	ASRLQGLNTEAF
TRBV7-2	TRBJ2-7	ASSFVTGSYEQY
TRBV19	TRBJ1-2	ASSNHPSGYGYT
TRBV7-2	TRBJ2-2	ASSFQGGGSTGELF
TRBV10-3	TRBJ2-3	AISEWGGGADTQY
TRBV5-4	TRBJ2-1	ASSTRQGSYNEQF
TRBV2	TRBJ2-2	ASTGTGETGELF
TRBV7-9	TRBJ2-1	ASSLGTGVINEQF
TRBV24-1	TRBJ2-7	ATSDPGRYEQY
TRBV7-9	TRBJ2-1	ASSLGLAVDEQF
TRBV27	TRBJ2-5	ASSIEETQY
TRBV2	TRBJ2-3	ASSVTTSGPTDTQY
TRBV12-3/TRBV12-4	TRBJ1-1	ASSLAGGTEAF
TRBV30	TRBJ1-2	AWSGGQMPNYGYT
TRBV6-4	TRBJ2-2	ASSDLAGELF
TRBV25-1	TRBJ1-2	ASILPPYGYT
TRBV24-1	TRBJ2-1	ATSDRTSGSLDEQF
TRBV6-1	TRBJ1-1	ASSEVPYAF
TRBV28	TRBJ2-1	ASSRPGLAGVYGSNEQF
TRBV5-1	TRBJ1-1	ASSLDRGGTEAF
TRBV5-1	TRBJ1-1	ASSLNRRAGGLTEAF